What follows are 29 T cell receptor beta chains derived from one specimen sequenced in a study of blood T cell repertoires in COVID-19 (dated by TCRdb to 2020 to 2022). The library was built by means of the immunoSEQ multiplex PCR assay. TCRdb provides this immuneACCESS table in a form limited to in-frame rearrangements. Some clones are lacking; in checked studies, under half of them reflect an unresolved V gene, and why the rest are absent is not known. In this sample the table shows more than 65,000 clones, 82% of which occur a single time. Almost 10% of the sample rests with the top ten. The source material was peripheral blood. These receptors were taken from a woman aged 80 or over with acute or convalescent COVID-19.

This chain uses TRBV6-5 with TRBJ1-1; perhaps TRBD1 as D (5 bases). Trimming stripped 2 bases from V and 1 base from J, with 5 bases between. CDR3 length: 13 residues. Looked up from germline, CDR1 is MNHEY and CDR2 is SVGAGI. The CDR3 spells CASSYRGNTEAFF. CDR3 DNA sequence: TGTGCCAGCAGTTACAGGGGGAACACTGAAGCTTTCTTT.

CDR3 amino acids: CASSIYGTGTLGGNQPQHF. DNA for the CDR3: TGTGCCAGTAGTATTTACGGGACAGGGACGCTCGGGGGGAATCAGCCCCAGCATTTT. This sequence joins TRBV19 and TRBJ1-5; TRBD1 matches at 9 bases. Looked up from germline, CDR1 is LNHDA and CDR2 is SQIVND (reference sequence). The CDR3 consists of 19 residues. V dropped 3 bases and J dropped 4; count of bases not matched to a gene: 16.

The chain couples TRBV7-3 to TRBJ2-3; D perhaps matches TRBD2 (6 bases). There are 14 residues in the CDR3. V dropped 3 bases and J dropped 0 bases, with 7 bases sitting between them. CDR1 is SGHTA and CDR2 is FQGTGA in the germline V gene. The CDR3: CASSFGGSTDTQYF. The CDR3 DNA reads TGTGCCAGCAGCTTTGGGGGGAGCACAGATACGCAGTATTTT.

For the CDR3, the DNA is TGTGCCAGTAGTCCGGGACAGGGGGCTGGGGAGGCTTTCTTT. This encodes CASSPGQGAGEAFF. The chain has TRBV19 and TRBJ1-1; 12 bases fit TRBD1. Germline V CDR1 and CDR2: LNHDA, SQIVND (reference sequence). With 5 bases clipped from V and 11 bases from J, the junction kept 9 bases outside the gene matches. This CDR3 has 14 amino acids.

This rearrangement joins TRBV5-5 to TRBJ1-2; D is possibly TRBD1 (6 bases). Trimming pared 4 bases from V and 5 bases from J, leaving 15 bases between. This CDR3 is built from 14 residues. CDR1 SGHKS and CDR2 YYEKEE come from the germline V gene (reference sequence). The CDR3 bases are TGTGCCAGCAGCCAACAGGGTGTGGAATATGGCTACACCTTC. Amino acid sequence: CASSQQGVEYGYTF.

Only a few counts were recorded for this clone. V gene TRBV27 combines with J gene TRBJ2-1; 8 nucleotides match TRBD1. The length of the CDR3 is 15 residues. J gave up 7 bases and V 5 bases, and 10 bases lay outside the gene matches. Germline V gives CDR1 MNHEY, CDR2 SMNVEV (reference sequence). CDR3 nucleotides: TGTGCCAGCAGTCCTTTACAGGGGGTTAGGAATGAGCAGTTCTTC. It specifies CASSPLQGVRNEQFF.

This clone was observed once. This CDR3 is CASSPRSGVSSYNEQFF. In nucleotides, the CDR3 is TGTGCCAGCAGCCCTCGCTCGGGAGTCAGCTCCTACAATGAGCAGTTCTTC. This chain joins TRBV3-1 (or the pseudogene TRBV3-2) and TRBJ2-1; a weak D match, TRBD2 (6 bases). CDR1 LGHDT and CDR2 YNNKEL come from the germline V gene (reference sequence). Trimming cost V 4 bases and J 0 bases, with 16 bases left between them. This CDR3 is built from 17 residues.

This chain joins TRBV7-9 and TRBJ1-4; D is undetermined. The V end lost 4 bases, the J end lost 3 bases, and 15 bases lay between the germline ends. This CDR3 has 16 residues. CDR1 and CDR2 from the germline V gene are SEHNR and FQNEAQ (reference sequence). Here the CDR3 DNA reads TGTGCCAGCAGCTCGACTGTTGGGTGGGCTAATGAAAAACTGTTTTTT. Encoded protein: CASSSTVGWANEKLFF.

CDR3 loop: CAIGGEGQGRSPLHF. The CDR3 coding sequence is TGTGCCATCGGGGGAGAGGGACAGGGTCGTTCACCCCTCCACTTT. This chain uses TRBV2 with TRBJ1-6; 9 positions match TRBD1. J gave up 9 bases and V 10 bases, and 13 bases lay outside the gene matches. The CDR3 is 15 amino acids. Germline V CDR1 and CDR2: SNHLY, FYNNEI.

The chain recombines TRBV2 with TRBJ2-7, with D perhaps matching TRBD1 (7 bases). The CDR3 consists of 14 residues. The V end was cut by 3 bases, the J end by 4 bases, with 13 bases between. Germline loops: CDR1 SNHLY, CDR2 FYNNEI. The CDR3 loop is CASSDWQGGYEQYF. The CDR3 DNA sequence: TGTGCCAGCAGTGATTGGCAGGGGGGTTACGAGCAGTACTTC.

This rearrangement joins TRBV12-3 or TRBV12-4 to TRBJ2-5; a possible D gene is TRBD2 (5 bases). This CDR3 spans 13 amino acids. V was trimmed by 7 bases and J by 1 base, leaving 10 bases between them. The CDR3 nucleotides are TGTGCCAGCACACGGACTCCCCAAGAGACCCAGTACTTC. Amino acid sequence: CASTRTPQETQYF.

This clone was found once. This chain connects TRBV5-1 to TRBJ2-5; 7 bases map to TRBD2. The ends lost 4 bases at V and 4 bases at J; junction bases unmatched: 10. This CDR3 has 15 residues. CDR1 and CDR2 (germline): SGHRS, YFSETQ. This CDR3 is CASSIRHGEGETQYF. CDR3 DNA sequence: TGCGCCAGCAGCATCCGACACGGGGAGGGAGAGACCCAGTACTTC.

The rearrangement uses TRBV5-1 and TRBJ2-3, with TRBD1 matching 9 bases. This CDR3 comprises 14 residues. Trimming removed 5 bases from V and 4 bases from J; junction bases left unmatched: 5. Looked up from germline, CDR1 is SGHRS and CDR2 is YFSETQ. CDR3 coding DNA: TGCGCCAGCAGTGGACAGGGGTTACCAGATACGCAGTATTTT. This codes for CASSGQGLPDTQYF.

The chain carries TRBV28 and TRBJ1-6, with D perhaps TRBD1 (6 bases). Trimming pared 3 bases from V and 6 bases from J, leaving 9 bases between. Germline assignment: CDR1 MDHEN and CDR2 SYDVKM. The CDR3 covers 14 residues. The CDR3 sequence: CASSLTGFNSPLHF. The CDR3 region has the DNA TGTGCCAGCAGTTTGACAGGATTTAATTCACCCCTCCACTTT.

The J gene is TRBJ2-5, the V gene TRBV5-1; a possible D gene is TRBD1 (5 bases). With 2 bases removed from V and 1 base from J, the gap between germline ends came to 9 bases. The CDR3 totals 14 residues. Germline V gives CDR1 SGHRS, CDR2 YFSETQ. As DNA, the CDR3 is TGCGCCAGCAGCTTCCAGGGCCTCCAAGAGACCCAGTACTTC. This encodes CASSFQGLQETQYF. Supplemented by reference TRBV5-1 and TRBJ2-5, the full variable domain reads KAGVTQTPRYLIKTRGQQVTLSCSPISGHRSVSWYQQTPGQGLQFLFEYFSETQRNKGNFPGRFSGRQFSNSRSEMNVSTLELGDSALYLCASSFQGLQETQYFGPGTRLLVL.

V usage is TRBV30 and J usage is TRBJ1-4; 11 nucleotides match TRBD1. The CDR3 extends over 13 amino acids. V gave up 3 bases and J gave up 6 bases; unmatched junction bases: 0. In germline, CDR1 is GTSNPN, CDR2 SVGIG (reference sequence). This CDR3 is CAWRDRGHEKLFF. In nucleotides, the CDR3 is TGTGCCTGGAGGGACAGGGGGCATGAAAAACTGTTTTTT. Variable domain in full (rest from reference TRBV30 and TRBJ1-4): SQTIHQWPATLVQPVGSPLSLECTVEGTSNPNLYWYRQAAGRGLQLLFYSVGIGQISSEVPQNLSASRPQDRQFILSSKKLLLSDSGFYLCAWRDRGHEKLFFGSGTQLSVL.

This chain uses TRBV4-1 with TRBJ1-1; D remains ambiguous. CDR3 length: 16 residues. Trimming took 1 base from V and 2 from J, leaving 14 bases between them. Germline V gives CDR1 MGHRA, CDR2 YSYEKL. Here the CDR3 reads CASSQGPPGINTEAFF. The CDR3 coding sequence is TGCGCCAGCAGCCAAGGACCGCCAGGTATAAACACTGAAGCTTTCTTT.

The V and J genes are TRBV2 and TRBJ2-5, with TRBD2 identical over 10 bases. This CDR3 is built from 14 residues. Looked up from germline, CDR1 is SNHLY and CDR2 is FYNNEI. J lost 5 bases, V lost 2 bases, and 2 bases had no gene match. CDR3 residues: CASSELAGVETQYF. As DNA, the CDR3 is TGTGCCAGCAGTGAACTAGCGGGGGTGGAGACCCAGTACTTC.

V and J are TRBV19 and TRBJ2-1; 9 bases fit TRBD2. Looked up from germline, CDR1 is LNHDA and CDR2 is SQIVND (reference sequence). The junction had 9 bases not matched to a gene; V was cut back by 5 bases and J by 7 bases. The CDR3 loop spans 15 amino acids. The CDR3 coding sequence is TGTGCCAGTAGTGGGGCGCTAGCGGGGATAAATGAGCAGTTCTTC. It translates to CASSGALAGINEQFF.

This clone occurred a few times. The chain couples TRBV7-8 to TRBJ1-4, with TRBD1 matching 7 bases. This CDR3 contains 20 residues. J lost 0 bases, V lost 1 base, and 14 bases had no gene match. The germline V gene has CDR1 SGHVS and CDR2 FQNEAQ. This CDR3 is CASSLVAPPGQSSTNEKLFF. CDR3 nucleotides: TGTGCCAGCAGCTTAGTGGCACCCCCGGGACAGTCCTCAACTAATGAAAAACTGTTTTTT.

There are a few counts of this clone. The chain uses TRBV10-3 and TRBJ1-6; D call uncertain. The CDR3 totals 15 residues. In germline, CDR1 is ENHRY, CDR2 SYGVKD. Trimming left V 1 base short and J 6 bases short, with 10 bases between. DNA for the CDR3: TGTGCCATCAGTGAGTACCAGGCGAGTAATTCACCCCTCCACTTT. Protein product: CAISEYQASNSPLHF.

This clone has a handful of counts. No conserved phenylalanine or tryptophan is present at the end of the CDR3, so a read error is the likely explanation. The DNA is left out, because the CDR3 cannot be placed on it with certainty; the CDR3 is given as TCRdb lists it. The chain recombines TRBV9 with TRBJ1-3; the tabulated D call, TRBD1, remains unverified against the DNA. CDR1 is SGDLS and CDR2 is YYNGEE in the germline V gene. 15 amino acids form the CDR3, both terminal residues included. The CDR3 sequence: CASSVSVRKGDRRPV.

V is TRBV5-4 and J is TRBJ1-1, with 10 positions matching TRBD1. J gave up 1 base and V 2 bases, and 2 bases lay outside the gene matches. The CDR3 is 15 residues long. Germline V gene sequence: CDR1 SGHNT, CDR2 YYREEE (reference sequence). CDR3 coding DNA: TGTGCCAGCAGCTTCCGGGACAGGGGGAACACTGAAGCTTTCTTT. Amino acid sequence: CASSFRDRGNTEAFF.

The chain is built from TRBV5-4 and TRBJ2-1; 8 positions agree with TRBD2. Germline assignment: CDR1 SGHNT and CDR2 YYREEE (reference sequence). J lost 8 bases, V lost 1 base, and 8 bases had no gene match. The CDR3 contains 15 residues. CDR3 sequence reads: CASSLTSGGKDEQFF. The CDR3 DNA follows: TGTGCCAGCAGCTTGACCAGCGGGGGTAAGGATGAGCAGTTCTTC.

This clone was picked up one time. This chain uses TRBV2 with TRBJ1-6, with a weak D call TRBD1 (6 bases). Germline CDR1 is SNHLY and CDR2 is FYNNEI. The CDR3 has 15 residues. Deletions cut 6 bases from V and 6 bases from J, with 15 bases between. The CDR3 loop is CASRQGLQTNSPLHF. The CDR3 region has the DNA TGTGCCAGCAGACAGGGTTTACAAACTAATTCACCCCTCCACTTT.

The chain employs TRBV7-9 and TRBJ1-3, with 7 bases that match TRBD1. V shed 7 bases and J 0 bases; nucleotides not matched to a gene: 6. This CDR3 is built from 15 residues. Looked up from germline, CDR1 is SEHNR and CDR2 is FQNEAQ (reference sequence). The CDR3: CASTRQGDSGNTIYF. The CDR3 DNA reads TGTGCCAGCACCAGACAGGGAGACTCTGGAAACACCATATATTTT. Combining the CDR3 with reference TRBV7-9 and TRBJ1-3 gives the whole variable domain DTGVSQNPRHKITKRGQNVTFRCDPISEHNRLYWYRQTLGQGPEFLTYFQNEAQLEKSRLLSDRFSAERPKGSFSTLEIQRTEQGDSAMYLCASTRQGDSGNTIYFGEGSWLTVV.

This sequence joins TRBV6-1 and TRBJ1-1; possible D gene TRBD1, 6 bases. This CDR3 spans 15 amino acids. V lost 2 bases and J 3 bases, leaving 13 bases between the germline ends. CDR1 and CDR2 from the germline V gene are MNHNS and SASEGT. The CDR3 region is CASSEWAGVDTEAFF. The CDR3, as DNA: TGTGCCAGCAGTGAATGGGCAGGGGTGGACACTGAAGCTTTCTTT.

This chain joins TRBV10-2 and TRBJ2-3; D is unresolved. Germline-derived CDR1 and CDR2 are WSHSY and SAAADI. The CDR3 length is 13 residues. V lost 4 bases to trimming and J lost 3 bases, with 8 bases between them. The CDR3 coding sequence is TGCGCCAGCAGTGTTTGGAGAACAGATACGCAGTATTTT. Translation: CASSVWRTDTQYF.

The V and J genes are TRBV5-6 and TRBJ2-1; 7 bases agree with TRBD2. Germline CDR1 SGHDT, CDR2 YYEEEE. Trimming removed 5 bases from V and 3 bases from J; junction bases left unmatched: 5. The CDR3 is made up of 14 amino acids. As DNA, the CDR3 is TGTGCCAGCAGTCCAGCGGGGCACTACAATGAGCAGTTCTTC. Translating gives CASSPAGHYNEQFF.